The rows below give T cell receptor beta chains drawn from one sample of a study of blood T cell repertoires in COVID-19. Repertoires were generated with immunoSEQ multiplex PCR, while TCRdb's copy carries only in-frame clones and drops some. The sample holds some 120,000 clones, 90% seen once. The material sequenced was peripheral blood. These receptors all come from a man aged 55 to 70 with COVID-19, enrolled during active disease. The CDR3 runs from the conserved cysteine through the conserved F or W. A D gene is named only where the DNA matches it firmly. Part of the rows lack a size; the others show once, few, many or a class for expanded clones.

j_gene	abundance	d_gene	v_gene	CDR3nt	CDR3aa
TRBJ2-1	.	TRBD2	TRBV5-7	TGTGCCAGCAGCACCCAGCGGGAGGAAATCTACAATGAGCAGTTCTTC	CASSTQREEIYNEQFF
TRBJ2-3	.	TRBD2	TRBV7-9	TGTGCCAGCAGCCCCTACTGGGCGGGAGGTTTCACAGATACGCAGTATTTT	CASSPYWAGGFTDTQYF
TRBJ2-5	.	.	TRBV6-5	TGTGCCAGCAGTCTTTCATTTGGAGTTTTTGAGACCCAGTACTTC	CASSLSFGVFETQYF
TRBJ2-5	once	.	TRBV7-2	TGTGCCAGCAGCGCTGGTAGAGCCCTAGAGGCCCAGTACTTC	CASSAGRALEAQYF
TRBJ2-1	.	.	TRBV4-2	TGTGCCAGCAGCCAAGAACATCACTCCTACAATGAGCAGTTCTTC	CASSQEHHSYNEQFF
TRBJ1-2	.	.	TRBV7-3	TGTGCCAGCAGCCCCGGGGGGGCGGGTGGCTACACCTTC	CASSPGGAGGYTF
TRBJ1-2	.	.	TRBV28	TGTGCCAGCAGTTTTAAAGGGAGGGGAAGGATCTATGGCTACACCTTC	CASSFKGRGRIYGYTF
TRBJ2-7	.	.	TRBV6-1	TGTGCCAGCAGTGAAAACTCTTCCCCTCCCGTCTACGAGCAGTACTTC	CASSENSSPPVYEQYF
TRBJ1-4	.	TRBD1	TRBV7-2	TGTGCCAGCAGTTCAGGGGGGTATGAAAAACTGTTTTTT	CASSSGGYEKLFF
TRBJ2-5	.	TRBD1	TRBV5-6	TGTGCCAGCAGCTTAAGGGGACAGGGAGTGGGAGAGACCCAGTACTTC	CASSLRGQGVGETQYF
TRBJ2-2	.	TRBD2	TRBV11-3	TGTGCCAGCAGGCCAAGGACGCTAGCGGGCGTCGCGAACACCGGGGAGCTGTTTTTT	CASRPRTLAGVANTGELFF
TRBJ2-2	.	TRBD1	TRBV2	TGTGCCAGCAGTGCAGGACAGGGATTTATCGGGGAGCTGTTTTTT	CASSAGQGFIGELFF